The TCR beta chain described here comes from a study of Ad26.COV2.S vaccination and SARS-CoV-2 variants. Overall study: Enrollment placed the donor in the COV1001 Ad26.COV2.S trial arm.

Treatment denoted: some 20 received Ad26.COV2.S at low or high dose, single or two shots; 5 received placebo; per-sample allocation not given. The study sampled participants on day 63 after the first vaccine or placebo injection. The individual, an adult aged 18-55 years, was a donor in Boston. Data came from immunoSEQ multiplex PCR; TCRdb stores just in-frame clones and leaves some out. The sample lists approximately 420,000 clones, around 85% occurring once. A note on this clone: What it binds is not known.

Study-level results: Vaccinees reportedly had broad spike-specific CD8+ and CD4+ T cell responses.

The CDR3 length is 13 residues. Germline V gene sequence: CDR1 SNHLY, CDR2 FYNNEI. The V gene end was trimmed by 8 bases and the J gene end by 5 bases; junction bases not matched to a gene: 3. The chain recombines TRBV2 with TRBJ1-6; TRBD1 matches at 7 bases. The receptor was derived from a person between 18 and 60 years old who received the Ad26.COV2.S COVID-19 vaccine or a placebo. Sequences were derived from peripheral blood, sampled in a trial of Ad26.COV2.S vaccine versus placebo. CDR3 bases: TGTGCCAGCCGGGACAGTCATAATTCACCCCTCCACTTT. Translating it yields CASRDSHNSPLHF.